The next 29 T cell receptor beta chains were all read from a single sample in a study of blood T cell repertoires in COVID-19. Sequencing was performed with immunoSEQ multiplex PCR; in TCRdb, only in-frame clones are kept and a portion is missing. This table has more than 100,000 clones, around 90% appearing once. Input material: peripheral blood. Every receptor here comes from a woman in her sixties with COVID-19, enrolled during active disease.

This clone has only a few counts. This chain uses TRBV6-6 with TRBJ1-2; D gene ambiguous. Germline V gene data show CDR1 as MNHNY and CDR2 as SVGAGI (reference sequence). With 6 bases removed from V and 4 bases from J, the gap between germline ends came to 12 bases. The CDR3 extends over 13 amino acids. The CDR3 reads CASSTGSFYGYTF. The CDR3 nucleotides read TGTGCCAGCAGCACGGGGTCCTTCTATGGCTACACCTTC.

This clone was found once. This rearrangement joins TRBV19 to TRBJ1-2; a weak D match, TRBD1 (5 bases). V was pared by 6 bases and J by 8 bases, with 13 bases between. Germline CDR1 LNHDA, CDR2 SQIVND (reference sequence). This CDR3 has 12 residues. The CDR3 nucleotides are TGTGCCAGTAGCCCCCACAGGAACGGCTACACCTTC. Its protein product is CASSPHRNGYTF.

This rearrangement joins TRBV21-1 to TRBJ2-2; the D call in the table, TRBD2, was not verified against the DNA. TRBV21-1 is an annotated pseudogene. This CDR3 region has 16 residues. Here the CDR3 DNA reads TGTGCCAGCCAACTAGTTATTCAAGCGGACACCGGGGAGCTGTTTTTT. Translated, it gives CASQLVIQADTGELFF.

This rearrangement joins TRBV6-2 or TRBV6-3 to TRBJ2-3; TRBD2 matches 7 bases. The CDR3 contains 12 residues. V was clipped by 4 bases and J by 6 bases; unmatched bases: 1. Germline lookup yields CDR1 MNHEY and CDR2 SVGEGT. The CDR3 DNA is TGTGCCAGCAGTTTACTAGCGGATACGCAGTATTTT. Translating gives CASSLLADTQYF.

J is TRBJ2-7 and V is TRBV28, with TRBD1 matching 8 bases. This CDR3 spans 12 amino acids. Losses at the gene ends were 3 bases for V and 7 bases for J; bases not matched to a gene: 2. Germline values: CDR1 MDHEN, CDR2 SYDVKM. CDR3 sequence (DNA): TGTGCCAGCAGTTTTACAGGGGGAGAGCAGTACTTC. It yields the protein CASSFTGGEQYF.

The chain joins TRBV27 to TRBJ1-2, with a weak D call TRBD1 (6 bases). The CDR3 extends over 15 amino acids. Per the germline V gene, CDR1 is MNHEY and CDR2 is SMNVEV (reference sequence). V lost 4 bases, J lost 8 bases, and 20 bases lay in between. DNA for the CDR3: TGTGCCAGCAGTTCTCTAACGCCCAACAGGGACGGCTACACCTTC. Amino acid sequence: CASSSLTPNRDGYTF.

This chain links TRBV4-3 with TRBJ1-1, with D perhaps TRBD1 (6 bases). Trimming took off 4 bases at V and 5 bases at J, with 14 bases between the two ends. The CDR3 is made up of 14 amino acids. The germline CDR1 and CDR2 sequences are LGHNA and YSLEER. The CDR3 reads CASSLAKTGTEAFF. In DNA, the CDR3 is TGCGCCAGCAGCCTTGCGAAGACAGGAACTGAAGCTTTCTTT.

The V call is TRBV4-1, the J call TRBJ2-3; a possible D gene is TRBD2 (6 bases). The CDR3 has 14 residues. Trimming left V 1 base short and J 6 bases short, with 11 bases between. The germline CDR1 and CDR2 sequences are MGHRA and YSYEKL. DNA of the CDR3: TGCGCCAGCAGCCAAGTCGGGGGTGTGGATACGCAGTATTTT. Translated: CASSQVGGVDTQYF.

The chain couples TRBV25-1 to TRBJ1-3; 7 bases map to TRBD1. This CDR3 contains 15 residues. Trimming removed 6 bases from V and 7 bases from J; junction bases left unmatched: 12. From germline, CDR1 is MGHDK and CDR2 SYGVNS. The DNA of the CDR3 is TGTGCCAGCAGCGCACAGGGGCTGAGGGGTAACACCATATATTTT. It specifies CASSAQGLRGNTIYF.

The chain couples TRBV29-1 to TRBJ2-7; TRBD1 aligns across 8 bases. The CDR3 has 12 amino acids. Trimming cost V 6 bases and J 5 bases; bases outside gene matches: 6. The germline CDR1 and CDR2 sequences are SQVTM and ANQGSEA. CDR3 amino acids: CSVAGGGHEQYF. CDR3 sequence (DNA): TGCAGCGTGGCAGGGGGCGGCCACGAGCAGTACTTC.

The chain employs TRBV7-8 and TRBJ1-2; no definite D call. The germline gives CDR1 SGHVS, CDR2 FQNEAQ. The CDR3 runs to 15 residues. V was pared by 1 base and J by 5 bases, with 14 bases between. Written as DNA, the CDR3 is TGTGCCAGCAGCTTAGTCGATCCGGGGAGGTATGGCTACACCTTC. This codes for CASSLVDPGRYGYTF.

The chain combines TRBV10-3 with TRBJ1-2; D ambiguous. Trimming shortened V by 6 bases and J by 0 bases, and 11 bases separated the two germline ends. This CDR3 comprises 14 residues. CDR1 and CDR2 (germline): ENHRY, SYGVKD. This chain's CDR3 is CAISGRGANYGYTF. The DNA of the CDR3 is TGTGCCATCAGCGGACGGGGAGCTAACTATGGCTACACCTTC.

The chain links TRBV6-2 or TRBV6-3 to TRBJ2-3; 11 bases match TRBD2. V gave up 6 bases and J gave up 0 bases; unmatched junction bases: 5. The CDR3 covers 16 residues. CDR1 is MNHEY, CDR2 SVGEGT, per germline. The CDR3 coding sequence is TGTGCCAGCAGCCCCCGACTAGCGGGGAGCACAGATACGCAGTATTTT. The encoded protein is CASSPRLAGSTDTQYF.

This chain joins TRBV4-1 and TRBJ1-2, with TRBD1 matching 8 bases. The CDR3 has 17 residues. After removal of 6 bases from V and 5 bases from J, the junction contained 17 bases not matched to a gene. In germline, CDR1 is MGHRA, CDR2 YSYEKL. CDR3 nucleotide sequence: TGCGCCAGCAGAAAATCCCCCCGGACAGGGCCCTCTTATGGCTACACCTTC. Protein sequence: CASRKSPRTGPSYGYTF.

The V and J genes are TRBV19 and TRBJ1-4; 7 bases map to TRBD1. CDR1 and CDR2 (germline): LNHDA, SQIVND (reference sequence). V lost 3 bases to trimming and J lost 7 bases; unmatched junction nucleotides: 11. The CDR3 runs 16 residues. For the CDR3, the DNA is TGTGCCAGTAGTATGGGGTCCACCAGGGGGAGTGAAAAACTGTTTTTT. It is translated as CASSMGSTRGSEKLFF.

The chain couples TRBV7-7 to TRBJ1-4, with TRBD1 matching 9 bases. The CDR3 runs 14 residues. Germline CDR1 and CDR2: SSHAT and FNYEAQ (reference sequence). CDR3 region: CASLDRGNARELFF. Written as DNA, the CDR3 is TGTGCTAGCCTTGACAGGGGGAATGCGAGGGAACTGTTTTTT.

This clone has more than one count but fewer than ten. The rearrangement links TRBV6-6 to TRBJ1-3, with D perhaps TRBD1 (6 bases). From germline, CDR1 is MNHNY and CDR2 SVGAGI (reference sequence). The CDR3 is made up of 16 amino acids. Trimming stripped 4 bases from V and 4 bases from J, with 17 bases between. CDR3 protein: CASSSPGQEGGNTIYF. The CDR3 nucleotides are TGTGCCAGCAGTTCCCCGGGACAAGAAGGAGGAAACACCATATATTTT.

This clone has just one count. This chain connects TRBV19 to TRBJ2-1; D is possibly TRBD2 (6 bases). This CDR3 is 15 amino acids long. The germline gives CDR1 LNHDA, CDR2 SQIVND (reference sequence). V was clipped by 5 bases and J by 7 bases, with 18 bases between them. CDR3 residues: CASSRASATPNEQFF. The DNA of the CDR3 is TGTGCCAGTAGTCGGGCTAGCGCTACCCCGAATGAGCAGTTCTTC.

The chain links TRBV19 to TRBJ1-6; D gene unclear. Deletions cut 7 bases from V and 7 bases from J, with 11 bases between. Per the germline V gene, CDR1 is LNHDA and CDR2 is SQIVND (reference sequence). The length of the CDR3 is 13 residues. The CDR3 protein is CASNLKHNSPLHF. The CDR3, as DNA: TGTGCCAGTAATCTGAAGCACAATTCACCCCTCCACTTT.

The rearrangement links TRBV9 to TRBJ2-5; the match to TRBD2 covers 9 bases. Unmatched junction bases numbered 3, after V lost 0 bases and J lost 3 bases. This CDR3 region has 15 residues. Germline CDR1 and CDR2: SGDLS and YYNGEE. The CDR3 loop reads CASSVGPSGEETQYF. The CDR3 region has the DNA TGTGCCAGCAGCGTAGGCCCTAGCGGGGAAGAGACCCAGTACTTC.

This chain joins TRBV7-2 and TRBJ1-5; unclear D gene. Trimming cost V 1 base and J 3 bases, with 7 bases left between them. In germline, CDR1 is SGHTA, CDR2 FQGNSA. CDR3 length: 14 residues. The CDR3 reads CASSLDSLNQPQHF. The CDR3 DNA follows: TGTGCCAGCAGCTTAGACAGCCTCAATCAGCCCCAGCATTTT.

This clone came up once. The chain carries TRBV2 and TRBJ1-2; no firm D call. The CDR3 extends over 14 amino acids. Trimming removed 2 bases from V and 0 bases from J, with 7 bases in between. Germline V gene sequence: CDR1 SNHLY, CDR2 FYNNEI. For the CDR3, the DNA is TGTGCCAGCAGTGAACAGGTTCCTAACTATGGCTACACCTTC. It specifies CASSEQVPNYGYTF.

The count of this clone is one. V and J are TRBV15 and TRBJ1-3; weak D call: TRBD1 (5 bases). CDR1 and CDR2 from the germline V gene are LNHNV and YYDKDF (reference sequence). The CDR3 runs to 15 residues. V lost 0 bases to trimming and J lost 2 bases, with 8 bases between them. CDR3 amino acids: CATSRERGAGNTIYF. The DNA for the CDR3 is TGTGCCACCAGCAGAGAGCGGGGGGCTGGAAACACCATATATTTT.

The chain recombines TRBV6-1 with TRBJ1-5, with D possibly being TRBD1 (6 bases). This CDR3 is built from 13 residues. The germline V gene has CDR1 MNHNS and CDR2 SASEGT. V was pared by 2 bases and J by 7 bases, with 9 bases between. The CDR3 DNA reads TGTGCCAGCAGTGAACTCAGGGGCCAGCCCCAGCATTTT. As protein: CASSELRGQPQHF.

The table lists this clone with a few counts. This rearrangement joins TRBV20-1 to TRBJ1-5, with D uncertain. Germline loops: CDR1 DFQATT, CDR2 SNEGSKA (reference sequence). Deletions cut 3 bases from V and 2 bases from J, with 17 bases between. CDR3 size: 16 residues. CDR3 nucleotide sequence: TGCAGTGCTAGTGAGATCCTCGTACACGGCAATCAGCCCCAGCATTTT. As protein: CSASEILVHGNQPQHF.

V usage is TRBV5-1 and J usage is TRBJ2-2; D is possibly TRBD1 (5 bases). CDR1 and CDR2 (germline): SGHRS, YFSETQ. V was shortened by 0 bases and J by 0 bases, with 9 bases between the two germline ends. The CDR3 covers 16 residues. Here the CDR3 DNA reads TGCGCCAGCAGCTTGGCCGTAGGGGCGAACACCGGGGAGCTGTTTTTT. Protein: CASSLAVGANTGELFF. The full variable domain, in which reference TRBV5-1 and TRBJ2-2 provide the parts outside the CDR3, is KAGVTQTPRYLIKTRGQQVTLSCSPISGHRSVSWYQQTPGQGLQFLFEYFSETQRNKGNFPGRFSGRQFSNSRSEMNVSTLELGDSALYLCASSLAVGANTGELFFGEGSRLTVL.

This chain's CDR3 is CASSDQGIVKNIQYF. The DNA of the CDR3 is TGTGCCAGCAGTGATCAGGGGATAGTCAAAAACATTCAGTACTTC. The rearrangement uses TRBV6-1 and TRBJ2-4; a weak D match, TRBD1 (6 bases). The CDR3 sequence is 15 residues long. Trimming shortened V by 3 bases and J by 3 bases, and 12 bases separated the two germline ends. The germline CDR1 and CDR2 sequences are MNHNS and SASEGT.

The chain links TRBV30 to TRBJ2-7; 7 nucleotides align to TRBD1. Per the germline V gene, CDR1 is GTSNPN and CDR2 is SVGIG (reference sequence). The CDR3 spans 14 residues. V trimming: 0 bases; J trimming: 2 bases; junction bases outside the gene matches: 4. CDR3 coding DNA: TGTGCCTGGAGTGTACGACAGGGCACCTACGAGCAGTACTTC. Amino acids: CAWSVRQGTYEQYF.

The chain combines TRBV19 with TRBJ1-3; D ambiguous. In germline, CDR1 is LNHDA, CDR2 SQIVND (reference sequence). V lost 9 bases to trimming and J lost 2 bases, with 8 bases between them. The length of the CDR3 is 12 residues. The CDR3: CASLQAGNTIYF. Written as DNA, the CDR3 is TGTGCCAGCCTCCAGGCTGGAAACACCATATATTTT.